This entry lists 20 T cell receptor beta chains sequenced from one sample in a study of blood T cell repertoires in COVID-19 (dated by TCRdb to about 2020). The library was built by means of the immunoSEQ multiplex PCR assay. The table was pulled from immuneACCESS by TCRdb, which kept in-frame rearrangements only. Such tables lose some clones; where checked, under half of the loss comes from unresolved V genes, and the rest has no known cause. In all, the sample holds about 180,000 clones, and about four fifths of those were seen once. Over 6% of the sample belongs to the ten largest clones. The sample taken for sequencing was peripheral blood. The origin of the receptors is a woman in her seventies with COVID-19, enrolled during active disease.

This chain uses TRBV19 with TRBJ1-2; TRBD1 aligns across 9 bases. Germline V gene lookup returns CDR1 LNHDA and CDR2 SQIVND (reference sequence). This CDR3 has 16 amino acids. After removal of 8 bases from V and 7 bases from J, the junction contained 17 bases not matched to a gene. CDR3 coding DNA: TGTGCCAGTTCGATCCGGGACAGGGCTCCCTCGAGTGGCTACACCTTC. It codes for CASSIRDRAPSSGYTF.

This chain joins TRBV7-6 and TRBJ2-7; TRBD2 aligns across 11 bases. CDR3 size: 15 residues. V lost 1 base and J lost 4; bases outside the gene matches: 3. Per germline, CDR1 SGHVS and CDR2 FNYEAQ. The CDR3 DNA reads TGTGCCAGCAGCTTAGAGGCTAGCGGGAGGTACGAGCAGTACTTC. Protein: CASSLEASGRYEQYF.

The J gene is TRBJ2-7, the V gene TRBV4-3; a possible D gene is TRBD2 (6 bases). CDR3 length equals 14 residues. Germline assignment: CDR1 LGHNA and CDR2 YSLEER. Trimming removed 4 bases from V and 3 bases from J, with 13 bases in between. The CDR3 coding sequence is TGCGCCAGCAGCCGGGACTCCGCGGGCTACGAGCAGTACTTC. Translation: CASSRDSAGYEQYF.

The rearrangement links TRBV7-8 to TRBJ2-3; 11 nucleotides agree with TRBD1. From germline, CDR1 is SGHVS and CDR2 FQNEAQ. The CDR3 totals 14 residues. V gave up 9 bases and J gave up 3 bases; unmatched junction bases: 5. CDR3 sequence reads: CASSRDRGTDTQYF. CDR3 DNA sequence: TGTGCCAGTAGCCGGGACAGGGGGACAGATACGCAGTATTTT.

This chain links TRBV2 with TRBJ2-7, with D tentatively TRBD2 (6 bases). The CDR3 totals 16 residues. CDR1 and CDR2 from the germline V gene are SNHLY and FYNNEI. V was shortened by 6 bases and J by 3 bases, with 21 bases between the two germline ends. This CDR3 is CASRPVRGGLNYEQYF. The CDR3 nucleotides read TGTGCCAGCAGGCCCGTAAGGGGAGGCCTAAACTACGAGCAGTACTTC. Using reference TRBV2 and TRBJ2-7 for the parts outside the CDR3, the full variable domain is EPEVTQTPSHQVTQMGQEVILRCVPISNHLYFYWYRQILGQKVEFLVSFYNNEISEKSEIFDDQFSVERPDGSNFTLKIRSTKLEDSAMYFCASRPVRGGLNYEQYFGPGTRLTVT.

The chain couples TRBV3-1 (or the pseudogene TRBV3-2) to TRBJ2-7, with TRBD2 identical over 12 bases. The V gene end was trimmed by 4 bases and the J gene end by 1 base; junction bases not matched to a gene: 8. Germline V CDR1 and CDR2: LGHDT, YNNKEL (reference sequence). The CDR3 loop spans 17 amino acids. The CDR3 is CASSPGASGRVSYEQYF. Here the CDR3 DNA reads TGTGCCAGCAGCCCCGGGGCTAGCGGGAGGGTATCCTACGAGCAGTACTTC.

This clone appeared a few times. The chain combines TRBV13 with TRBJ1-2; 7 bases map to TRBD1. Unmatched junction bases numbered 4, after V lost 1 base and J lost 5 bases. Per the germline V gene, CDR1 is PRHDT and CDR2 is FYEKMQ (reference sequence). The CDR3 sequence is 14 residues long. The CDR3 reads CASSLVRGLYGYTF. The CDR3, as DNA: TGTGCCAGCAGCTTAGTCAGGGGGTTGTATGGCTACACCTTC. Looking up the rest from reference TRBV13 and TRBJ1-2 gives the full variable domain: AAGVIQSPRHLIKEKRETATLKCYPIPRHDTVYWYQQGPGQDPQFLISFYEKMQSDKGSIPDRFSAQQFSDYHSELNMSSLELGDSALYFCASSLVRGLYGYTFGSGTRLTVV.

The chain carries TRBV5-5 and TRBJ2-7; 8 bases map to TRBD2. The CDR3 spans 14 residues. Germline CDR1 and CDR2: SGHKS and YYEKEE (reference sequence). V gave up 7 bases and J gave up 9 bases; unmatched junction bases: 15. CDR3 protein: CASSGGSSPRWQYF. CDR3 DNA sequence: TGTGCCAGCTCGGGGGGGTCCAGTCCCCGTTGGCAGTACTTC.

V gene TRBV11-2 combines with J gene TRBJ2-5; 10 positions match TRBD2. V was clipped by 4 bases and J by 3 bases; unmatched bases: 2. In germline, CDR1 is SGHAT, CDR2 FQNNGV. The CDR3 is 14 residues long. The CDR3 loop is CASSSTSGKETQYF. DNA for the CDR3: TGTGCCAGCAGCTCCACTAGCGGGAAAGAGACCCAGTACTTC.

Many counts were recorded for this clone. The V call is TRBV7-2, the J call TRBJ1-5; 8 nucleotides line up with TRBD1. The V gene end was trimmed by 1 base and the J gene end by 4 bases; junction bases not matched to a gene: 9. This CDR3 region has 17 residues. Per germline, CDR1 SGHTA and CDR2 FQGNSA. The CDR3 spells CASSLGGGDRQNQPQHF. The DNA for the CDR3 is TGTGCCAGCAGCTTAGGGGGAGGGGACAGGCAAAATCAGCCCCAGCATTTT.

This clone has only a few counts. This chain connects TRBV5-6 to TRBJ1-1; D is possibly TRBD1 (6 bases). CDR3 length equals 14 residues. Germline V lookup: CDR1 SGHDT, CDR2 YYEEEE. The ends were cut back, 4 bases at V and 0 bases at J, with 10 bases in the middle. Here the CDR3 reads CASSVTGLNTEAFF. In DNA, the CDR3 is TGTGCCAGCAGCGTAACAGGGTTGAACACTGAAGCTTTCTTT.

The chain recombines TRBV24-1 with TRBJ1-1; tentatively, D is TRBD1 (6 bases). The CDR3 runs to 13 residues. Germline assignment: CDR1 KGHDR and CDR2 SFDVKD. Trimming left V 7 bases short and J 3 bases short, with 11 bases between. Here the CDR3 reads CATSVGQYTEAFF. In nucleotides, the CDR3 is TGTGCCACCAGCGTCGGACAGTACACTGAAGCTTTCTTT.

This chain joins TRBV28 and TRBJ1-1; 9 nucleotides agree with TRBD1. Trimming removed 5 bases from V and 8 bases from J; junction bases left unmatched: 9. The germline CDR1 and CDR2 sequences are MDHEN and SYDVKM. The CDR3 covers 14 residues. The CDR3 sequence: CASSLHRDRAEAFF. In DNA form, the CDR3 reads TGTGCCAGCAGTCTACACCGGGACAGGGCAGAAGCTTTCTTT.

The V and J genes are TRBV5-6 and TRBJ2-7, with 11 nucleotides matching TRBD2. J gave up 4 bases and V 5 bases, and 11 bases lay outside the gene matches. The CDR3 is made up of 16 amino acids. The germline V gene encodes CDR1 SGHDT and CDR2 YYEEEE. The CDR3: CASRRLAGIDSYEQYF. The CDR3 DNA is TGTGCCAGCAGGAGACTAGCGGGAATCGATTCATACGAGCAGTACTTC.

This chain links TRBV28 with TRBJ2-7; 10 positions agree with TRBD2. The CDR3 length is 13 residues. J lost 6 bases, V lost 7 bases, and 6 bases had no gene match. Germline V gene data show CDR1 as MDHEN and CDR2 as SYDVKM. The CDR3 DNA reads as TGTGCCAGCAAAGTAGCGGGAGGCTTCGAGCAGTACTTC. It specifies CASKVAGGFEQYF.

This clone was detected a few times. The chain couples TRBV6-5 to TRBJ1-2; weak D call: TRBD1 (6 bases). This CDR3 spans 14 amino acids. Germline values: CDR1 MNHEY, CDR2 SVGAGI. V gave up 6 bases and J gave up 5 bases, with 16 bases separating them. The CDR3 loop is CASRPPQGPYGYTF. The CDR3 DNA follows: TGTGCCAGCAGACCCCCCCAGGGGCCATATGGCTACACCTTC.

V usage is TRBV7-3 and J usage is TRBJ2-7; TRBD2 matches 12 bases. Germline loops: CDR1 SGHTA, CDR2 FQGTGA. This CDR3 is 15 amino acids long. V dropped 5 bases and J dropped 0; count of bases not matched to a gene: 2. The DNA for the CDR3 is TGTGCCAGCAGCCCGACTAGCGGGAGCTCCTACGAGCAGTACTTC. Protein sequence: CASSPTSGSSYEQYF.

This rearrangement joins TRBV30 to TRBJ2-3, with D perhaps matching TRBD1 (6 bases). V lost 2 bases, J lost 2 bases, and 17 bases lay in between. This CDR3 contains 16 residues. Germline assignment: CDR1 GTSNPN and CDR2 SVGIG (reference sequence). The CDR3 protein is CAWSSNLRGDTDTQYF. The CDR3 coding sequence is TGTGCCTGGAGTTCCAACCTCAGGGGAGACACAGATACGCAGTATTTT.

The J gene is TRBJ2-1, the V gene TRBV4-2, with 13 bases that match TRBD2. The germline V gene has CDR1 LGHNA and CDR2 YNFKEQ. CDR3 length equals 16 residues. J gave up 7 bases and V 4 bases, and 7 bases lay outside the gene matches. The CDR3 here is CASSPRTSGSLNEQFF. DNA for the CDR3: TGTGCCAGCAGCCCCCGGACTAGCGGGAGTCTAAATGAGCAGTTCTTC.

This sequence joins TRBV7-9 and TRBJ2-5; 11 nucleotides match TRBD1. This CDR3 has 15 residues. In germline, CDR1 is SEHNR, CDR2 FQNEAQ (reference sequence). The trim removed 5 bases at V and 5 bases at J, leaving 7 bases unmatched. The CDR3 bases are TGTGCCAGCAGCGAAGGACAGGGGGCTGTGGAGACCCAGTACTTC. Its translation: CASSEGQGAVETQYF.